Listed below are T cell receptor beta chains from one sample, sequenced in a study of blood T cell repertoires in COVID-19. Profiled with immunoSEQ multiplex PCR; TCRdb holds only in-frame clones, not every one. The data contain 150,000 to 200,000 clones, roughly 88% of them singletons. Sequencing was performed on peripheral blood. These receptors came from a woman aged 80 or over with active or convalescent COVID-19. Each CDR3 is given with its conserved first and last residue. The order of the fields is clone size, V gene, J gene, D gene, CDR3 DNA, CDR3 protein. D genes are given only for firm matches. Rows may omit the clone size; those that give it use once, few, many or a size class.

size: .; V: TRBV3-1/TRBV3-2; J: TRBJ2-5; D: TRBD2; DNA: TGTGCCAGCAGCCAAGGGGTTAGCGGGGGGGTACAAGAGACCCAGTACTTC; CDR3: CASSQGVSGGVQETQYF
size: .; V: TRBV4-3; J: TRBJ2-1; D: TRBD2; DNA: TGCGCCAGCAGCCCCCGACTAGCGGGGGGGGGTGAGCAGTTCTTC; CDR3: CASSPRLAGGGEQFF
size: .; V: TRBV27; J: TRBJ1-1; D: .; DNA: TGTGCCAGCAGTTTACGTCGGGGGGAGACCGTTGAGGCTTTCTTT; CDR3: CASSLRRGETVEAFF
size: .; V: TRBV20-1; J: TRBJ2-7; D: TRBD1; DNA: TGCAGTGCTAGTTATCTTCGACAGGGGGCGTCCGAGCAGTACTTC; CDR3: CSASYLRQGASEQYF
size: .; V: TRBV6-2/TRBV6-3; J: TRBJ1-2; D: .; DNA: TGTGCCAGCAGTTACCCCCCGGACAGAAACTATGGCTACACCTTC; CDR3: CASSYPPDRNYGYTF
size: .; V: TRBV19; J: TRBJ1-1; D: .; DNA: TGTGCCAGTAGTATCGCCACCCGAGGAAACACTGAAGCTTTCTTT; CDR3: CASSIATRGNTEAFF
size: .; V: TRBV10-2; J: TRBJ1-1; D: TRBD1; DNA: TGCGCCAGCAGTGTTCAGGGGACAGGCAACACTGAAGCTTTCTTT; CDR3: CASSVQGTGNTEAFF
size: .; V: TRBV7-2; J: TRBJ1-5; D: TRBD1; DNA: TGTGCCAGCAGCGCTAGGTCGGGGACAGGAAGTAATCAGCCCCAGCATTTT; CDR3: CASSARSGTGSNQPQHF
size: .; V: TRBV29-1; J: TRBJ2-2; D: .; DNA: TGCAGCGTTGAACGGACCGCGGGGACCGGGGAGCTGTTTTTT; CDR3: CSVERTAGTGELFF
size: once; V: TRBV18; J: TRBJ1-3; D: .; DNA: TGTGCCAGCTCACCCGACAGCCGCTCTGGAAACACCATATATTTT; CDR3: CASSPDSRSGNTIYF
size: .; V: TRBV27; J: TRBJ1-6; D: .; DNA: TGTGCCAGCAGTTTATCCGACTTAGATTCACCCCTCCACTTT; CDR3: CASSLSDLDSPLHF
size: .; V: TRBV4-3; J: TRBJ1-2; D: .; DNA: TGCGCCAGCAGCCAAGATCCCGACGGGGGAGCCTATGGCTACACCTTC; CDR3: CASSQDPDGGAYGYTF
size: .; V: TRBV7-2; J: TRBJ2-7; D: TRBD2; DNA: TGTGCCAGCAGCTTAGGCGGGGGAGCTGCCTACGAGCAGTACTTC; CDR3: CASSLGGGAAYEQYF
size: .; V: TRBV29-1; J: TRBJ1-1; D: TRBD1; DNA: TGCAGCGTTGCCGGGGGGGACAGGGGAGTTGGTCGGAACACTGAAGCTTTCTTT; CDR3: CSVAGGDRGVGRNTEAFF
size: .; V: TRBV18; J: TRBJ1-5; D: TRBD1; DNA: TGTGCCAGCTCACGAACGACAGGGAGCGACAATCAGCCCCAGCATTTT; CDR3: CASSRTTGSDNQPQHF
size: .; V: TRBV6-2/TRBV6-3; J: TRBJ2-5; D: TRBD2; DNA: TGTGCCAGCAGTTCCGGGGAGGGGGAGACCCAGTACTTC; CDR3: CASSSGEGETQYF
size: .; V: TRBV11-2; J: TRBJ1-1; D: .; DNA: TGTGCCAGCAGCTTAGGTCTTCTCCGGGACAAGAACACTGAAGCTTTCTTT; CDR3: CASSLGLLRDKNTEAFF
size: .; V: TRBV5-4; J: TRBJ1-1; D: TRBD1; DNA: TGTGCCAGCAGCCTGGGACAGGTCCCCGGCACTGAAGCTTTCTTT; CDR3: CASSLGQVPGTEAFF
size: .; V: TRBV4-1; J: TRBJ2-7; D: TRBD1; DNA: TGCGCCAGCAGCCAGGGGACAGGACGCTCCTACGAGCAGTACTTC; CDR3: CASSQGTGRSYEQYF
size: .; V: TRBV4-3; J: TRBJ2-3; D: TRBD2; DNA: TGCGCCAGCAGCCAAAAAGGGGCTAGCGGGGGTGCAGATACGCAGTATTTT; CDR3: CASSQKGASGGADTQYF
size: .; V: TRBV7-2; J: TRBJ1-5; D: TRBD1; DNA: TGTGCCAGCAGCTTAGGACAGGGGGTCAATCAGCCCCAGCATTTT; CDR3: CASSLGQGVNQPQHF
size: .; V: TRBV27; J: TRBJ2-2; D: .; DNA: TGTGCCAGCGGCCAACAGGGCGGGGAGCTGTTTTTT; CDR3: CASGQQGGELFF
size: .; V: TRBV7-2; J: TRBJ2-1; D: .; DNA: TGTGCCAGCAGCTTAGTGGCTGCCCCAAATGAGCAGTTCTTC; CDR3: CASSLVAAPNEQFF
size: .; V: TRBV29-1; J: TRBJ1-1; D: TRBD1; DNA: TGCAGCGCGGGACAGATGAACACTGAAGCTTTCTTT; CDR3: CSAGQMNTEAFF
size: .; V: TRBV19; J: TRBJ2-2; D: TRBD1; DNA: TGTGCCAGTAGTGTAGGACAGGTCACCGGGGAGCTGTTTTTT; CDR3: CASSVGQVTGELFF
size: .; V: TRBV11-3; J: TRBJ2-1; D: TRBD2; DNA: TGTGCCAGCAGCTTAGCCGGGACTAGCGGGGGACAATTAAAGCAGTTCTTC; CDR3: CASSLAGTSGGQLKQFF
size: .; V: TRBV6-2/TRBV6-3; J: TRBJ1-1; D: .; DNA: TGTGCCAGCAGTAACGACTGGACTGTGAACACTGAAGCTTTCTTT; CDR3: CASSNDWTVNTEAFF
size: few; V: TRBV28; J: TRBJ1-3; D: .; DNA: TGTGCCAGCAGTTCTACAGGGTCTGGAAACACCATATATTTT; CDR3: CASSSTGSGNTIYF
size: .; V: TRBV6-1; J: TRBJ1-5; D: TRBD1; DNA: TGTGCCAGCAGTGAATGGGGACAGGGCCTTAATCAGCCCCAGCATTTT; CDR3: CASSEWGQGLNQPQHF
size: .; V: TRBV3-1/TRBV3-2; J: TRBJ2-1; D: TRBD2; DNA: TGTGCCAGCAGCCCTCAGACTAGCGGGGGACCTCCCGAGCAGTTCTTC; CDR3: CASSPQTSGGPPEQFF
size: .; V: TRBV6-5; J: TRBJ1-2; D: TRBD1; DNA: TGTGCCAGCAGTAGAGGGACAGGGAAGAACTATGGCTACACCTTC; CDR3: CASSRGTGKNYGYTF
size: .; V: TRBV5-1; J: TRBJ1-2; D: .; DNA: TGCGCCAGCAGCTTGAATGGGGGCTTGGGTGGCTACACCTTC; CDR3: CASSLNGGLGGYTF
size: .; V: TRBV29-1; J: TRBJ1-1; D: TRBD1; DNA: TGCAGCGTCGTATCGCCCGGGACAGGGGTAGTAGCTTTCTTT; CDR3: CSVVSPGTGVVAFF
size: .; V: TRBV7-8; J: TRBJ2-1; D: .; DNA: TGTGCCAGCAGCCTCCCCCGGACTTCCTACAATGAGCAGTTCTTC; CDR3: CASSLPRTSYNEQFF
size: .; V: TRBV6-1; J: TRBJ1-5; D: .; DNA: TGTGCCAGCAGTGAACAAACTCAATATAGCAATCAGCCCCAGCATTTT; CDR3: CASSEQTQYSNQPQHF
size: .; V: TRBV9; J: TRBJ2-7; D: TRBD2; DNA: TGTGCCAGCAGCGTCAGCGGGGGGTTCTACGAGCAGTACTTC; CDR3: CASSVSGGFYEQYF
size: few; V: TRBV4-1; J: TRBJ1-4; D: .; DNA: TGCGCCAGCAGTTGGACAGTTACAATAACTAATGAAAAACTGTTTTTT; CDR3: CASSWTVTITNEKLFF
size: .; V: TRBV6-5; J: TRBJ2-7; D: TRBD1; DNA: TGTGCCAGCAGGGGGACAGGGCCCCACGAGCAGTACTTC; CDR3: CASRGTGPHEQYF
size: .; V: TRBV12-5; J: TRBJ1-1; D: TRBD1; DNA: TGTGCTAGTGCCGGGACAGGGGGCGGAGGTACTGAAGCTTTCTTT; CDR3: CASAGTGGGGTEAFF
size: .; V: TRBV25-1; J: TRBJ1-1; D: .; DNA: TGTGCCAGCACCAATCCAATGGGGGGTAGGAGCACTGAAGCTTTCTTT; CDR3: CASTNPMGGRSTEAFF
size: .; V: TRBV5-1; J: TRBJ1-2; D: .; DNA: TGCGCCAGCAGCCAAGGTTCAGGGGTCTATGGCTACACCTTC; CDR3: CASSQGSGVYGYTF
size: .; V: TRBV6-5; J: TRBJ2-4; D: .; DNA: TGTGCCAGCAGCCCAGGTATAGCCAAAAACATTCAGTACTTC; CDR3: CASSPGIAKNIQYF
size: .; V: TRBV4-3; J: TRBJ1-2; D: TRBD1; DNA: TGCGCCAGCAGCCTTCCGGACAGGCTGGGAGTGGAAGGCTACACCTTC; CDR3: CASSLPDRLGVEGYTF
size: once; V: TRBV5-4; J: TRBJ2-1; D: TRBD2; DNA: TGTGCCAGCAGCTCTCGTTTTAGCGGGGGGGCGGGTTACAATGAGCAGTTCTTC; CDR3: CASSSRFSGGAGYNEQFF
size: .; V: TRBV10-3; J: TRBJ1-2; D: TRBD1; DNA: TGTGCCATCAGTGCAGGGGGTGCAAACTATGGCTACACCTTC; CDR3: CAISAGGANYGYTF
size: .; V: TRBV5-1; J: TRBJ1-1; D: TRBD1; DNA: TGCGCCAGCAGCTTGGAGGCAATGACAGGGATCGACACTGAAGCTTTCTTT; CDR3: CASSLEAMTGIDTEAFF
size: .; V: TRBV19; J: TRBJ2-2; D: TRBD1; DNA: TGTGCCAGTAGTATAGTCGGGACAGCCTACACCGGGGAGCTGTTTTTT; CDR3: CASSIVGTAYTGELFF
size: .; V: TRBV7-2; J: TRBJ2-3; D: .; DNA: TGTGCCAGCAGCCGCGTAGCAGATACGCAGTATTTT; CDR3: CASSRVADTQYF
size: .; V: TRBV2; J: TRBJ1-5; D: .; DNA: TGTGCCAGCAGCCGGGCGGGTCTCAATCAGCCCCAGCATTTT; CDR3: CASSRAGLNQPQHF
size: .; V: TRBV7-9; J: TRBJ2-5; D: TRBD1; DNA: TGTGCCAGCAGCGACGGACAGGCAAAACGGGGAGAGACCCAGTACTTC; CDR3: CASSDGQAKRGETQYF
size: .; V: TRBV6-5; J: TRBJ1-6; D: .; DNA: TGTGCCAGCAACAGGGAAAGTAATTCACCCCTCCACTTT; CDR3: CASNRESNSPLHF
size: .; V: TRBV12-5; J: TRBJ1-4; D: .; DNA: TGTGCTAGTGGCCCGAGCGGGACAACTAATGAAAAACTGTTTTTT; CDR3: CASGPSGTTNEKLFF
size: .; V: TRBV19; J: TRBJ2-1; D: TRBD2; DNA: TGTGCCAGTACTATAGCGGGGGGCCTTAGCGATGAGCAGTTCTTC; CDR3: CASTIAGGLSDEQFF
size: .; V: TRBV2; J: TRBJ1-5; D: .; DNA: TGTGCCAGCAGTGAATGGTGGGAGGGCGAGGGAAATCAGCCCCAGCATTTT; CDR3: CASSEWWEGEGNQPQHF
size: .; V: TRBV6-5; J: TRBJ2-1; D: .; DNA: TGTGCCAGCAGTTACTCTACTAGGTCTTGGGAGCAGTTCTTC; CDR3: CASSYSTRSWEQFF
size: .; V: TRBV6-1; J: TRBJ2-1; D: TRBD1; DNA: TGTGCCAGCAGTGGGTCTCGGGACAGGACGTACAATGAGCAGTTCTTC; CDR3: CASSGSRDRTYNEQFF